This TCR beta chain comes out of a study of blood T cell repertoires in COVID-19. Study as a whole: Spain, Italy and the United States supplied samples that represented acute and convalescent COVID-19.

This clone was recorded only once. TCRdb's table, derived via immunoSEQ multiplex PCR, lists solely in-frame clones and lacks some. The sample carries about 80,000 clones, about 91% recorded once. V was cut by 1 base and J by 4 bases, with 5 bases left in between. This CDR3 spans 12 amino acids. The germline gives CDR1 GTSNPN, CDR2 SVGIG (reference sequence). V gene TRBV30 combines with J gene TRBJ1-5; D not resolved. The origin of this receptor is a woman older than 75 with acute or convalescent COVID-19. Sequenced input: peripheral blood. The CDR3 reads CAWSARNQPQHF. CDR3 nucleotide sequence: TGTGCCTGGAGTGCCAGGAATCAGCCCCAGCATTTT.